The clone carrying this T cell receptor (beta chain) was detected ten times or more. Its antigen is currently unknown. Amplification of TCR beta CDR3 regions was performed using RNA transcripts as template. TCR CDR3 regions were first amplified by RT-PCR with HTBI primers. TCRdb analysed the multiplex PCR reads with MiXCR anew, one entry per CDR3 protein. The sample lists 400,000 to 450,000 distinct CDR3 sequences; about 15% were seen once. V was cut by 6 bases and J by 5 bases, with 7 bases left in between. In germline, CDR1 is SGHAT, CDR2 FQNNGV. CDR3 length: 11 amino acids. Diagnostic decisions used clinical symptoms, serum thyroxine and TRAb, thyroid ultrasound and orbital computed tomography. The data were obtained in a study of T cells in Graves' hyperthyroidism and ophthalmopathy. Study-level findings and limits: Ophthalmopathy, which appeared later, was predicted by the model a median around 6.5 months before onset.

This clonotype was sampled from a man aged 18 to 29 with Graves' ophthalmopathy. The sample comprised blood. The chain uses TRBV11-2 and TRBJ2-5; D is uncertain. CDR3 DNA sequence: TGTGCCAGCAGGAAGGAGGAGACCCAGTACTTC. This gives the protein CASRKEETQYF.